Below are 14 T cell receptor beta chains sequenced from a single sample in a study of blood T cell repertoires in COVID-19. Profiled with immunoSEQ multiplex PCR; TCRdb holds only in-frame clones, not every one. The table shows about 130,000 clones, with 85% to 90% occurring only once. The specimen was peripheral blood. The source is a woman aged 80 or over with acute or convalescent COVID-19.

As regards this clone: Within the sample, other DNA sequences also encode this same CDR3. CDR3 region: CSAQNTEAFF. Here the CDR3 DNA reads TGCAGCGCCCAGAACACTGAAGCTTTCTTT. V is TRBV29-1 and J is TRBJ1-1; D call uncertain. Trimming took off 7 bases at V and 1 base at J, with 4 bases between the two ends. The length of the CDR3 is 10 residues. Germline values: CDR1 SQVTM, CDR2 ANQGSEA.

For the CDR3, the DNA is TGTGCCAGCAGTTCCCCGACAGGGAACTATGGCTACACCTTC. Amino acids: CASSSPTGNYGYTF. This chain uses TRBV27 with TRBJ1-2; 7 positions agree with TRBD1. The CDR3 consists of 14 residues. CDR1 and CDR2 (germline): MNHEY, SMNVEV (reference sequence). V shed 4 bases, J shed 2 bases, and the junction held 4 bases outside the gene matches.

The J gene is TRBJ1-1, the V gene TRBV28; tentative D call: TRBD1 (5 bases). Germline CDR1 is MDHEN and CDR2 is SYDVKM. Trimming stripped 1 base from V and 4 bases from J, with 10 bases between. The CDR3 is 14 residues long. CDR3 region: CASSLSGGGTEAFF. In DNA, the CDR3 is TGTGCCAGCAGTTTATCCGGGGGGGGCACTGAAGCTTTCTTT.

The J gene is TRBJ2-7, the V gene TRBV5-3; maybe TRBD2 (5 bases). TRBV5-3 is an ORF; its function is uncertain. V was pared by 0 bases and J by 6 bases, with 13 bases between. This CDR3 is built from 14 residues. The DNA for the CDR3 is TGTGCCAGAAGCTTGGGGGGAGTAGGCTTCGAGCAGTACGTC. Translating it yields CARSLGGVGFEQYV.

This clone was recorded once. The chain combines TRBV5-1 with TRBJ2-1; D might be TRBD2 (5 bases). V was trimmed by 4 bases and J by 3 bases, leaving 11 bases between them. Germline V gene lookup returns CDR1 SGHRS and CDR2 YFSETQ. The CDR3 has 14 residues. The CDR3 DNA reads TGCGCCAGCAGCCAAGCGGATTTCTACAATGAGCAGTTCTTC. Encoded protein: CASSQADFYNEQFF. The entire variable domain, with the rest obtained from reference TRBV5-1 and TRBJ2-1, is as follows: KAGVTQTPRYLIKTRGQQVTLSCSPISGHRSVSWYQQTPGQGLQFLFEYFSETQRNKGNFPGRFSGRQFSNSRSEMNVSTLELGDSALYLCASSQADFYNEQFFGPGTRLTVL.

The chain has TRBV5-1 and TRBJ1-1; 9 bases are shared with TRBD1. Germline V gene sequence: CDR1 SGHRS, CDR2 YFSETQ. J lost 8 bases, V lost 3 bases, and 2 bases had no gene match. This CDR3 is 12 amino acids long. CDR3 in DNA: TGCGCCAGCAGCTGGGGACAGGGAGAAGCTTTCTTT. Its protein product is CASSWGQGEAFF.

V gene TRBV7-2 combines with J gene TRBJ2-3; 7 bases agree with TRBD2. This CDR3 spans 14 amino acids. Germline V gene sequence: CDR1 SGHTA, CDR2 FQGNSA. V lost 5 bases, J lost 4 bases, and 6 bases stayed unmatched. CDR3 amino acids: CASSPYAGADTQYF. CDR3 sequence (DNA): TGTGCCAGCAGCCCCTACGCGGGGGCAGATACGCAGTATTTT.

The V gene is TRBV19, the J gene TRBJ1-2; 9 nucleotides agree with TRBD1. Trimming at V came to 7 bases and at J to 7 bases, leaving 13 bases not matched to a gene. CDR3 length: 15 residues. Germline assignment: CDR1 LNHDA and CDR2 SQIVND (reference sequence). CDR3 in DNA: TGTGCCAGTACCCCACAGGGGGCAGTTCGTGGTGGCTACACCTTC. Its translation: CASTPQGAVRGGYTF.

V gene TRBV4-3 combines with J gene TRBJ1-4; 7 bases line up with TRBD1. The CDR3 loop spans 16 amino acids. Germline CDR1 LGHNA, CDR2 YSLEER. V lost 3 bases and J lost 5; bases outside the gene matches: 9. In DNA form, the CDR3 reads TGCGCCAGCAGCCATCTCACAGGGGAGGAAAATGAAAAACTGTTTTTT. Its translation: CASSHLTGEENEKLFF.

DNA for the CDR3: TGCGCCAGCAGTTTACTAGGGGGGGAGCGCAATGAGCAGTTCTTC. Translating it yields CASSLLGGERNEQFF. The chain employs TRBV5-1 and TRBJ2-1, with D perhaps TRBD2 (7 bases). The length of the CDR3 is 15 residues. Trimming took off 5 bases at V and 6 bases at J, with 18 bases between the two ends. CDR1 and CDR2 (germline): SGHRS, YFSETQ. The full variable domain, with the rest looked up from reference TRBV5-1 and TRBJ2-1, is KAGVTQTPRYLIKTRGQQVTLSCSPISGHRSVSWYQQTPGQGLQFLFEYFSETQRNKGNFPGRFSGRQFSNSRSEMNVSTLELGDSALYLCASSLLGGERNEQFFGPGTRLTVL.

The rearrangement joins TRBV29-1 to TRBJ1-2, with 7 bases aligning to TRBD1. The germline CDR1 and CDR2 sequences are SQVTM and ANQGSEA. The CDR3 extends over 12 amino acids. V lost 8 bases and J lost 3; bases outside the gene matches: 6. The CDR3 DNA reads TGCAGCTACAGACAGGGATACTATGGCTACACCTTC. Amino acids: CSYRQGYYGYTF.

V usage is TRBV5-6 and J usage is TRBJ2-3; 7 bases fit TRBD2. The V gene's germline CDR1 is SGHDT and CDR2 YYEEEE. Trimming at V came to 1 base and at J to 1 base, leaving 6 bases not matched to a gene. The CDR3 spans 16 residues. The CDR3 coding sequence is TGTGCCAGCAGCTTGCTAGTCGCGGGGGGCACAGATACGCAGTATTTT. Protein: CASSLLVAGGTDTQYF.

V is TRBV10-3 and J is TRBJ1-1, with 7 bases aligning to TRBD1. The J segment lost 1 base and the V segment lost 6 bases, leaving 8 bases of the junction unmatched. The CDR3 length is 15 residues. Germline assignment: CDR1 ENHRY and CDR2 SYGVKD. CDR3: CAIRENRGRNTEAFF. In DNA form, the CDR3 reads TGTGCCATCAGGGAAAACAGGGGCAGGAACACTGAAGCTTTCTTT.

The J gene is TRBJ1-6, the V gene TRBV2; TRBD1 aligns across 7 bases. Trimming removed 7 bases from V and 7 bases from J; junction bases left unmatched: 10. CDR3 size: 15 residues. Germline values: CDR1 SNHLY, CDR2 FYNNEI. This chain's CDR3 is CASNPQGRINSPLHF. CDR3 nucleotide sequence: TGTGCCAGCAACCCACAGGGGAGGATAAATTCACCCCTCCACTTT.